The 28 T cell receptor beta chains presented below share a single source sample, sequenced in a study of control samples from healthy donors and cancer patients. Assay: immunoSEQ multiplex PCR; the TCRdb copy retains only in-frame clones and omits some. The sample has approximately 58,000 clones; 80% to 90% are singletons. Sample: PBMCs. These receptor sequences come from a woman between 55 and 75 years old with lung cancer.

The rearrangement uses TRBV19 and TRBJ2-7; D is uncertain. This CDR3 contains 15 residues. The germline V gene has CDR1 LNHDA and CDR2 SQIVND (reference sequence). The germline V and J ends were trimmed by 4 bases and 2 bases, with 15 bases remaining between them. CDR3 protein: CASSTRTRITYEQYF. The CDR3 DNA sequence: TGTGCCAGTAGTACTAGGACCAGAATCACCTACGAGCAGTACTTC.

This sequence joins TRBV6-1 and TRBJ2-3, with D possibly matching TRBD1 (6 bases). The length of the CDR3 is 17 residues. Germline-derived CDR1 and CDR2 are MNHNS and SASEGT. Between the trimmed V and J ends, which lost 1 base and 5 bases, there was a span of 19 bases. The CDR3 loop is CASSEGRRGGAGDTQYF. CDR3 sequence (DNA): TGTGCCAGCAGTGAAGGTCGGCGTGGGGGCGCCGGAGATACGCAGTATTTT.

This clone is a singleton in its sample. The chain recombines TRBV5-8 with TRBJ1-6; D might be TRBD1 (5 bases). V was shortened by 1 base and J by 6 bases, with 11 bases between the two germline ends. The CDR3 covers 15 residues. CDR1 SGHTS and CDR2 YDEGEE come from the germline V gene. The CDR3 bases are TGTGCCAGCAGCTTGCGGGGCAGCATTAATTCACCCCTCCACTTT. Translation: CASSLRGSINSPLHF.

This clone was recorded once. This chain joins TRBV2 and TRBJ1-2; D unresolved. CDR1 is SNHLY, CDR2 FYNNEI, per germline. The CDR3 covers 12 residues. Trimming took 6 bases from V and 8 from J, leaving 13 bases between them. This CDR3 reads CASSLDRLGYTF. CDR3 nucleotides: TGTGCCAGCAGCCTGGACCGTCTGGGCTACACCTTC.

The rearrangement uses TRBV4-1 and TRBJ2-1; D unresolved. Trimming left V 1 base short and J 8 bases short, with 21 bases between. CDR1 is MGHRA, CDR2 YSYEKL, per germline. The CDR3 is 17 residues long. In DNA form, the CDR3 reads TGCGCCAGCAGCCAAGGACCCGTAGTCGTGGGGAAGGATGAGCAGTTCTTC. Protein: CASSQGPVVVGKDEQFF.

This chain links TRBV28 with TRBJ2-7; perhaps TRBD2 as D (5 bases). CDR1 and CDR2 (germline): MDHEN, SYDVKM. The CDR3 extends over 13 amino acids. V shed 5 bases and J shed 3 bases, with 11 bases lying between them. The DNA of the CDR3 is TGTGCCAGCAGTGTCCGCGGGTACTACGAGCAGTACTTC. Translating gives CASSVRGYYEQYF.

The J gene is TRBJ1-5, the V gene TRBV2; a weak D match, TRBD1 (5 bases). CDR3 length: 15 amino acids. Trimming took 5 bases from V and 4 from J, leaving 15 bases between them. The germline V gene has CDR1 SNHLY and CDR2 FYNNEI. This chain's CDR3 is CASSRTRGLNQPQHF. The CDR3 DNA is TGTGCCAGCAGTCGAACTAGGGGCTTGAATCAGCCCCAGCATTTT.

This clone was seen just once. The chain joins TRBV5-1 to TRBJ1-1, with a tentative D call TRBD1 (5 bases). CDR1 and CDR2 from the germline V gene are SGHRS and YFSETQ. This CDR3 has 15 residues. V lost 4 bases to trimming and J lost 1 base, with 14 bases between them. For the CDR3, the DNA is TGCGCCAGCAGCCCATCCCCCGGGGGGAACACTGAAGCTTTCTTT. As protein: CASSPSPGGNTEAFF.

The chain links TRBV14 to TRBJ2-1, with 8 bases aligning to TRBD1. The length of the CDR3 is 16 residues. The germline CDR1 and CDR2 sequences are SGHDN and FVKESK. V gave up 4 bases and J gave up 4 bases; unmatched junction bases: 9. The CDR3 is CASSLGQGPPYNEQFF. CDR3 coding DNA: TGTGCCAGCAGCCTCGGACAGGGACCGCCGTACAATGAGCAGTTCTTC.

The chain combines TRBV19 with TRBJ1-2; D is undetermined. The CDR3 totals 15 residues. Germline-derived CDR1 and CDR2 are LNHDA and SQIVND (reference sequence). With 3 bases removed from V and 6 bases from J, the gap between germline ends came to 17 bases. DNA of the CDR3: TGTGCCAGTAGTATTGGGCGTTCGGAAATACATGGCTACACCTTC. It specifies CASSIGRSEIHGYTF.

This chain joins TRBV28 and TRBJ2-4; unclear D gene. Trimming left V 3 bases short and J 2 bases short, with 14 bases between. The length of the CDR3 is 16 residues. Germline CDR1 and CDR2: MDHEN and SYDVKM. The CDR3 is CASSFSPRSTKNIQYF. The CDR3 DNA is TGTGCCAGCAGTTTCTCTCCCCGGTCCACCAAAAACATTCAGTACTTC.

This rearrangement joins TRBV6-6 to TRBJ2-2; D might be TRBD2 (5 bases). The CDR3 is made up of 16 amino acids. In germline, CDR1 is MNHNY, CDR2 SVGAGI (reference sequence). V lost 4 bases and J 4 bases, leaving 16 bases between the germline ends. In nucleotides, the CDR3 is TGTGCCAGCAGTTTAAACGGGGTTCGAGGCACCGGGGAGCTGTTTTTT. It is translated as CASSLNGVRGTGELFF.

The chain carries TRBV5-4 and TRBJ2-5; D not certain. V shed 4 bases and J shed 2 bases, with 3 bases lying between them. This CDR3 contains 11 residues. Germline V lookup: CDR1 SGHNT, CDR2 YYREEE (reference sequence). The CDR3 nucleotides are TGTGCCAGCAGCCAGCAAGAGACCCAGTACTTC. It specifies CASSQQETQYF.

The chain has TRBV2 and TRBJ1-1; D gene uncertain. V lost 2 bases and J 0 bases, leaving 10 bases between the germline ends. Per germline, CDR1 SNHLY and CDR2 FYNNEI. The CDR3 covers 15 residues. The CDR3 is CASSENTPMNTEAFF. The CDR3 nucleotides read TGTGCCAGCAGTGAAAACACACCCATGAACACTGAAGCTTTCTTT. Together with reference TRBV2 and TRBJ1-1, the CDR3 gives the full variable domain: EPEVTQTPSHQVTQMGQEVILRCVPISNHLYFYWYRQILGQKVEFLVSFYNNEISEKSEIFDDQFSVERPDGSNFTLKIRSTKLEDSAMYFCASSENTPMNTEAFFGQGTRLTVV.

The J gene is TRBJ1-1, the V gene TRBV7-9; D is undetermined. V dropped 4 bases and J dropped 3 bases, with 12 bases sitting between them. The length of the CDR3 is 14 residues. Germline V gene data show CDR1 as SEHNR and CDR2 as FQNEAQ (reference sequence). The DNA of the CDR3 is TGTGCCAGCAGCTCGAAACGGGCGGACACTGAAGCTTTCTTT. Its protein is CASSSKRADTEAFF.

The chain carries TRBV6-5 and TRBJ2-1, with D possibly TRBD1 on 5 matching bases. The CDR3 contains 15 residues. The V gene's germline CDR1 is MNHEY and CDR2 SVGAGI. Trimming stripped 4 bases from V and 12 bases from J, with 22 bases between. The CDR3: CASSSGSKQAGSQFF. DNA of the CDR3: TGTGCCAGCAGTTCCGGGTCTAAACAGGCCGGTTCGCAGTTCTTC.

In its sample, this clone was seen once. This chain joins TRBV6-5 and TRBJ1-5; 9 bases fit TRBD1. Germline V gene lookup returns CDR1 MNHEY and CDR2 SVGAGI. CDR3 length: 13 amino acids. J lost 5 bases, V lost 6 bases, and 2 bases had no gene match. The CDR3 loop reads CASRGQGDQPQHF. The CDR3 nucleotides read TGTGCCAGCAGGGGACAGGGAGATCAGCCCCAGCATTTT.

The CDR3 coding sequence is TGTGCCAGCAGCCAAGACTCAAACACAGATACGCAGTATTTT. It translates to CASSQDSNTDTQYF. The chain carries TRBV7-2 and TRBJ2-3; no reliable D call. Germline V gene data show CDR1 as SGHTA and CDR2 as FQGNSA. Trimming removed 5 bases at V and 2 bases at J, with 11 bases between. The CDR3 is made up of 14 amino acids.

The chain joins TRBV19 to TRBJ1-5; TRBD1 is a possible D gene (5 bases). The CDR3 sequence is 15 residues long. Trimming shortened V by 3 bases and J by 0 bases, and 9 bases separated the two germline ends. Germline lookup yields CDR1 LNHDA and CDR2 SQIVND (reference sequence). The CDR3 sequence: CASSIGHNSNQPQHF. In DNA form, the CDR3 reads TGTGCCAGTAGTATTGGACATAATAGCAATCAGCCCCAGCATTTT.

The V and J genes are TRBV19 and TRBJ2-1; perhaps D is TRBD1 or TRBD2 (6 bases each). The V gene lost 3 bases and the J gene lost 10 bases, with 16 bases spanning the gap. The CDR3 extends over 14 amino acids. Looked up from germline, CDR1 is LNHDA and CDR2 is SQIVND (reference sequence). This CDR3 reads CASSMGGLGGEQFF. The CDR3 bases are TGTGCCAGTAGTATGGGGGGCCTGGGGGGCGAGCAGTTCTTC.

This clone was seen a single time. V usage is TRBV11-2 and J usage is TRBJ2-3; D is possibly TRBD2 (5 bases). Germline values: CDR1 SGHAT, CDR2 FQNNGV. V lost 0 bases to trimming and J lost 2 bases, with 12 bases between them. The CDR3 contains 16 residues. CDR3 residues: CASSLEPRGNTDTQYF. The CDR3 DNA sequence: TGTGCCAGCAGCTTAGAACCTCGGGGAAACACAGATACGCAGTATTTT.

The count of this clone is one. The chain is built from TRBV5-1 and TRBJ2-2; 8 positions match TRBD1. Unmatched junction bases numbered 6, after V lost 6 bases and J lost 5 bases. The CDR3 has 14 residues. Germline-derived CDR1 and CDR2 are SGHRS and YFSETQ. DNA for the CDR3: TGCGCCAGCAAGGAACAGGGGGGAACCGGGGAGCTGTTTTTT. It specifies CASKEQGGTGELFF.

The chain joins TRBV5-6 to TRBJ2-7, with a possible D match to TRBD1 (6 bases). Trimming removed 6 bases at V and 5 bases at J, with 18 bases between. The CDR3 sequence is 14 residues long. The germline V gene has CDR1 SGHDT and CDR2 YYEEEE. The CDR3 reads CASIRLIQGHEQYF. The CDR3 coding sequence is TGTGCCAGCATCAGACTTATACAGGGCCACGAGCAGTACTTC. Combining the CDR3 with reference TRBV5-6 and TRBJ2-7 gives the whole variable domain DAGVTQSPTHLIKTRGQQVTLRCSPKSGHDTVSWYQQALGQGPQFIFQYYEEEERQRGNFPDRFSGHQFPNYSSELNVNALLLGDSALYLCASIRLIQGHEQYFGPGTRLTVT.

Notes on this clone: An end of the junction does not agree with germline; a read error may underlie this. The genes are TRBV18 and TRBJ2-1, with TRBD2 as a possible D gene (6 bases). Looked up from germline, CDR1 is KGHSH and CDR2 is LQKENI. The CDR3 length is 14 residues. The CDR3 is CASSSRDSSNEQFF. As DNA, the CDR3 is TGTGCCAGCTCTAGCCGGGACTCCTCCAATGAGCAGTTCTTC.

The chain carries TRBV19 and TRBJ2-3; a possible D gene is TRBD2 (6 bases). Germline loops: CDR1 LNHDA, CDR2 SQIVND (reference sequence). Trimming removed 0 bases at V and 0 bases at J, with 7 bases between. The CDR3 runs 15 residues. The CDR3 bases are TGTGCCAGTAGTATAGATGGGACTAGCACAGATACGCAGTATTTT. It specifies CASSIDGTSTDTQYF.

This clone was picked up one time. The DNA of the CDR3 is TGTGCCACCAGTGATTCCGGGGTCGGTGGGGCCAACGTCCTGACTTTC. Encoded protein: CATSDSGVGGANVLTF. The rearrangement uses TRBV24-1 and TRBJ2-6; D might be TRBD2 (5 bases). CDR1 KGHDR and CDR2 SFDVKD come from the germline V gene. Trimming took 2 bases from V and 3 from J, leaving 10 bases between them. This CDR3 spans 16 amino acids.

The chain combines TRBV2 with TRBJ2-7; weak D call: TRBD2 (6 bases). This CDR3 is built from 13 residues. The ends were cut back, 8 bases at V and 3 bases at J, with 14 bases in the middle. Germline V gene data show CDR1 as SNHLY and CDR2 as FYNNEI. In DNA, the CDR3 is TGTGCCAGCGGACGGGACTGGGGCTACGAGCAGTACTTC. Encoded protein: CASGRDWGYEQYF.

The CDR3 DNA sequence: TGCGCCAGCAGCTTGAGGGGACAGGGAGTTGAAGCTTTCTTT. It specifies CASSLRGQGVEAFF. The V gene is TRBV5-1, the J gene TRBJ1-1; TRBD1 aligns across 9 bases. V lost 1 base, J lost 7 bases, and 5 bases stayed unmatched. CDR3 size: 14 residues. CDR1 is SGHRS, CDR2 YFSETQ, per germline.